This section outlines one T cell receptor beta chain sequence together with its context. The data were obtained in a study of blood T cell repertoires in COVID-19. Germline V gene sequence: CDR1 LGHDT, CDR2 YNNKEL (reference sequence). This CDR3 region has 12 residues. V lost 7 bases, J lost 7 bases, and 13 bases lay in between. Original processing methods: Estimation of nucleated cell counts was performed using reference gene primer amplification. Using immunoSEQ multiplex PCR, the repertoire was profiled, and TCRdb retains in-frame clones only, with some absent. V and J calls and clone size are as listed in that table; D and trimming were resolved from the DNA. Of tens of thousands of clones listed, 80% to 90% were seen once; the top ten hold 5.5% to 6%.

V usage is TRBV3-1 (or the pseudogene TRBV3-2) and J usage is TRBJ1-2; D is possibly TRBD1 (6 bases). The sequencing input was peripheral blood. The origin of this receptor is a woman in her sixties with acute or convalescent COVID-19. CDR3 amino acids: CASTRGAGGYTF. For the CDR3, the DNA is TGTGCCAGCACCCGGGGGGCTGGTGGCTACACCTTC.